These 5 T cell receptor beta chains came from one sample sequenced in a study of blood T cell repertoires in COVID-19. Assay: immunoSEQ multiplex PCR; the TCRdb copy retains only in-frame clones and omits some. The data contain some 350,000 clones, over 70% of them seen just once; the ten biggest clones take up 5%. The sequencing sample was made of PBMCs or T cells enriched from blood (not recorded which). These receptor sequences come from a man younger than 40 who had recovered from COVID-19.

The CDR3 loop reads CASSQGEGANYGYTF. The CDR3 DNA reads as TGTGCCAGCAGCCAAGGGGAGGGGGCTAACTATGGCTACACCTTC. V is TRBV4-2 and J is TRBJ1-2; weak D call: TRBD1 (6 bases). The V end lost 1 base, the J end lost 0 bases, and 9 bases lay between the germline ends. This CDR3 has 15 residues. The germline V gene encodes CDR1 LGHNA and CDR2 YNFKEQ.

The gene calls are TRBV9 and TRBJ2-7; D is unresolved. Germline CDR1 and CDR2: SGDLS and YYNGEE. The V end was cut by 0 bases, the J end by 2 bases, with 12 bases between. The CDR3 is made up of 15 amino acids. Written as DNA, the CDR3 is TGTGCCAGCAGCGTAGGGCCAGGAACCCCCTACGAGCAGTACTTC. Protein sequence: CASSVGPGTPYEQYF.

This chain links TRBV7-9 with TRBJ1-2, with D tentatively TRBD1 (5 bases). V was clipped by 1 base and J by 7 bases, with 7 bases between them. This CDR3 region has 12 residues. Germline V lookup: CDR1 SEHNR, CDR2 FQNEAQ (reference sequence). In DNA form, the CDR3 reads TGTGCCAGCAGCTTAGAAAGGGGTGGCTACACCTTC. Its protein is CASSLERGGYTF.

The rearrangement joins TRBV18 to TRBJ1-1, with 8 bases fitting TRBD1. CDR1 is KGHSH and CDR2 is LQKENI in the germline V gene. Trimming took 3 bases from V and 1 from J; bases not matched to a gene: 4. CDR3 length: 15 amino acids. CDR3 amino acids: CASSPRTGRNTEAFF. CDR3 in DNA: TGTGCCAGCTCACCTCGGACAGGGAGGAACACTGAAGCTTTCTTT.

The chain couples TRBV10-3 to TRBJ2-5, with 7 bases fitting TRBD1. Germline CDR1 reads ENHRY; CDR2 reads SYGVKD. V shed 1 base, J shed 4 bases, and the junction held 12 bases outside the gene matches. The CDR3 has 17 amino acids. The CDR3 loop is CAISEFHGDRDRETQYF. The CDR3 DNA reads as TGTGCCATCAGTGAGTTCCATGGGGACAGAGACAGAGAGACCCAGTACTTC.